What follows is one T cell receptor (beta chain) and its context. Antigen: not known. The CDR3 spans 13 residues. V lost 7 bases to trimming and J lost 4 bases; unmatched junction nucleotides: 6. CDR1 is MDHEN and CDR2 is SYDVKM in the germline V gene. This specimen belongs to a study of CD8+ T cells in alopecia areata. Study details: Treated patients were given 5 to 10 mg oral tofacitinib twice daily.

Researchers took lesional scalp punch biopsies and peripheral blood from people who were alopecia areata patients. After isolation, RNA underwent reverse transcription to generate cDNA as the sequencing template. TCRdb's copy holds only in-frame clones and misses some; the assay was immunoSEQ multiplex PCR. The sample lists around 160,000 clones; roughly 48% were seen once. Whole-study findings and limits: Normal scalp showed lower clonality than lesional scalp, especially alopecia totalis/universalis. Possibly as an HLA-related effect, TCR sharing across patients appeared less clear than in mice.

This rearrangement joins TRBV28 to TRBJ2-7; 8 positions agree with TRBD2. The TCR comes from a human donor with alopecia areata. Sequencing was done on a sample of CD4+ T cells sorted from blood. The CDR3 DNA reads TGTGCCAGCAAGACTAGCGACCTGTACGAGCAGTACTTC. Protein product: CASKTSDLYEQYF.